Listed here are 6 T cell receptor beta chains from one sample, sequenced in a study of blood T cells in healthy people across ages (dated by TCRdb to 2015 to 2017). The library was built by means of 5' RACE. Sequenced using an Illumina HiSeq 2500. A second PCR of about 7 to 12 cycles was performed with a sample-barcoded 5' primer and a J-beta primer mix. Clones were called with MiXCR by TCRdb after fastp trimmed the public reads at Q25, and only in-frame beta chains were retained. Each entry merges the rows of one CDR3 protein and shows their most common DNA and genes. Here the sample has some 1.7 million distinct CDR3 sequences; 28% occur a single time. Of the sample, 7.7% is held by the ten largest clones. What was sequenced was blood. All receptors derive from a woman aged 25 to 39 in good health.

This chain links TRBV5-1 with TRBJ2-2, with D maybe TRBD2 (5 bases). Germline CDR1 reads SGHRS; CDR2 reads YFSETQ. Deletions cut 2 bases from V and 5 bases from J, with 16 bases between. CDR3 size: 16 residues. The CDR3 DNA reads as TGCGCCAGCAGCTTTGATGAGCCCCCGGGGACCGGGGAGCTGTTTTTT. It encodes CASSFDEPPGTGELFF.

The chain combines TRBV7-2 with TRBJ2-4, with TRBD2 identical over 7 bases. Germline assignment: CDR1 SGHTA and CDR2 FQGNSA. V shed 1 base and J 13 bases; nucleotides not matched to a gene: 16. This CDR3 spans 16 amino acids. The CDR3 reads CASSLGGGWPSVEQYF. The CDR3, as DNA: TGTGCCAGCAGCTTAGGGGGAGGGTGGCCTAGCGTTGAGCAGTACTTC.

A few counts support this clonotype. The rearrangement uses TRBV20-1 and TRBJ2-7, with 9 bases fitting TRBD1. The CDR3 sequence is 15 residues long. Germline lookup yields CDR1 DFQATT and CDR2 SNEGSKA (reference sequence). The V gene end was trimmed by 5 bases and the J gene end by 2 bases; junction bases not matched to a gene: 10. Here the CDR3 reads CSAPRGDRVAYEQYF. The CDR3 DNA follows: TGCAGTGCTCCCCGAGGGGACAGGGTAGCCTACGAGCAGTACTTC.

This clonotype was seen at least ten times. This chain connects TRBV7-9 to TRBJ2-4; 15 positions match TRBD2. J lost 13 bases, V lost 6 bases, and 10 bases had no gene match. CDR1 and CDR2 (germline): SEHNR, FQNEAQ (reference sequence). The CDR3 runs to 15 residues. DNA of the CDR3: TGTGCCAGCAGTTCTGCGGGACTAGCGGGAGGAGAGCAGTACTTC. Translating gives CASSSAGLAGGEQYF.

This clonotype came up a few times. V usage is TRBV4-1 and J usage is TRBJ2-7, with D hard to call. The CDR3 has 15 amino acids. Trimming stripped 0 bases from V and 0 bases from J, with 9 bases between. Per germline, CDR1 MGHRA and CDR2 YSYEKL. In DNA, the CDR3 is TGCGCCAGCAGCCAAGAAATAATGAACTCCTACGAGCAGTACTTC. Protein product: CASSQEIMNSYEQYF.

The CDR3 nucleotides are TGCAGTGCCCGAGACGGGACAGCAGAAAAAGTTAACTATGGCTACACCTTC. Translation: CSARDGTAEKVNYGYTF. The chain has TRBV20-1 and TRBJ1-2, with 7 bases that match TRBD1. The CDR3 loop spans 17 amino acids. The V segment lost 6 bases and the J segment 1 base; nucleotides outside the gene matches: 17. The V gene's germline CDR1 is DFQATT and CDR2 SNEGSKA (reference sequence).